A selection of T cell receptor beta chains follows, all from one sample in a study of shared clonotypes between healthy human individuals. The assay was immunoSEQ multiplex PCR, and TCRdb's table has in-frame clones only and misses some. This table has some 2,100,000 clones, around 93% appearing once. Material for sequencing was naive CD8+ T cells from PBMCs. The source is a man younger than 35 in good health. Some clones in this sample may be carry-over from other donors' samples. Both conserved end residues are part of each CDR3. The D gene is left open where the match is weak. Only some rows state a clone size, as once, few, many or a class for expanded clones.

>TRBJ2-7|.|.|TRBV11-2
TGTGCCAGCAAGGAGGGGAACTTCGTTTGGTACGAGCAGTACTTC
CASKEGNFVWYEQYF
>TRBJ2-1|.|.|TRBV6-1
TGTGCCAGCAGTGTATCGGACGTCTGGGGTGAGCAGTTCTTC
CASSVSDVWGEQFF
>TRBJ2-2|.|.|TRBV30
TGTGCCACCACAGCAACCGGGGAGCTGTTTTTT
CATTATGELFF
>TRBJ2-5|.|.|TRBV11-2
TGTGCCAGCAGCTCCCGTGTGACCCGAGAGACCCAGTACTTC
CASSSRVTRETQYF
>TRBJ2-6|.|once|TRBV7-9
TGTGCCAGCAGCTTTAAGGGTACTGGGGCCAACGTCCTGACTTTC
CASSFKGTGANVLTF
>TRBJ1-1|TRBD1|.|TRBV7-6
TGTGCCAGCAGCCCGCTACCGACAGGGCTCAACACTGAAGCTTTCTTT
CASSPLPTGLNTEAFF
>TRBJ2-7|TRBD2|.|TRBV20-1
TGCAGTGCTAGAACTAGCGGGTATCAGTACTTC
CSARTSGYQYF
>TRBJ1-2|.|.|TRBV10-3
TGTGCCATCAGTGAGTCGGGGCAGGGAGCTAACTATGGCTACACCTTC
CAISESGQGANYGYTF
>TRBJ1-1|TRBD1|.|TRBV11-2
TGTGCCAGCAGCTCCTACCCCCGACAGGGTAAGAACACTGAAGCTTTCTTT
CASSSYPRQGKNTEAFF
>TRBJ2-7|.|.|TRBV6-5
TGTGCCAGCACCTACGGGACGGATGACTCCTACGAGCAGTACTTC
CASTYGTDDSYEQYF
>TRBJ1-5|.|few|TRBV19
TGTGCCAGCGGGTGGGGCCAGGGCAATAATCAGCCCCAGCATTTT
CASGWGQGNNQPQHF
>TRBJ2-7|TRBD2|.|TRBV15
TGTGCCACCAGCACTCGACTAGCGGCGACCTACGAGCAGTACTTC
CATSTRLAATYEQYF
>TRBJ1-2|TRBD1|.|TRBV10-3
TGTGCCATCCAAACCTCAGGGGGACCGAACTATGGCTACACCTTC
CAIQTSGGPNYGYTF
>TRBJ1-1|.|.|TRBV6-1
TGTGCCACCTCCCCCTGGGGGACTTTCTTT
CATSPWGTFF
>TRBJ1-5|.|.|TRBV2
TGTGCCAGCAGGGCCGGGAATCAGCCCCAGCATTTT
CASRAGNQPQHF
>TRBJ1-1|.|.|TRBV19
TGTGCCAGTAGCACACTGAACACTGAAGCTTTCTTT
CASSTLNTEAFF
>TRBJ1-1|.|.|TRBV30
TGTGCCTGGAGTCCCCGGGGACCTGGCACTGAAGCTTTCTTT
CAWSPRGPGTEAFF
>TRBJ1-2|TRBD1|.|TRBV27
TGTGCCAGCAGTTACCAGGGGGCGTTGTATGGCTACACCTTC
CASSYQGALYGYTF
>TRBJ2-7|.|.|TRBV27
TGTGCCAGCAGTGTCGATGGGACTGGGGCCTACGAGCAGTACTTC
CASSVDGTGAYEQYF
>TRBJ2-2|.|.|TRBV19
TGTGCCAGTAGTATAGACTATAACACCGGGGAGCTGTTTTTT
CASSIDYNTGELFF
>TRBJ1-3|.|.|TRBV27
TGTGCCAGCAGTAGGACGCGGGCGCAAGGGGGAAACACCATATATTTT
CASSRTRAQGGNTIYF
>TRBJ1-2|TRBD1|.|TRBV9
TGTGCCAGCAGCGTAACAGGGGACCATGGCTACACCTTC
CASSVTGDHGYTF
>TRBJ2-1|TRBD1|.|TRBV4-1
TGCGCCAGCAGCCAGAACCCGAGACAGGGGAGTAGTAATCAGCAGTTCTTC
CASSQNPRQGSSNQQFF
>TRBJ2-3|TRBD2|.|TRBV9
TGTGCCAGCGGCCTAGCGGGAGTTACAGATACGCAGTATTTT
CASGLAGVTDTQYF